Listed here are 13 T cell receptor beta chains from one sample, sequenced in a study of shared clonotypes between healthy human individuals (TCRdb year 2020). Library prep was done by the immunoSEQ multiplex PCR assay. TCRdb stores this immuneACCESS table with in-frame sequences only. Part of the clones is absent; in the studies checked, under half of the shortfall reflects unresolved V genes, and no reason is known for the rest. The sample table holds about 560,000 clones, of which around 78% were seen once. The ten largest clonotypes hold 12% of the sample. The sample consisted of PBMCs. All receptors derive from a middle-aged woman in good health. Some clones in this sample may be carry-over from other donors' samples.

Details on this clone: The same CDR3 arises from other DNA sequences in this sample as well. The J gene is TRBJ2-7, the V gene TRBV10-3; D unclear. V lost 3 bases, J lost 2 bases, and 2 bases lay in between. Germline V gives CDR1 ENHRY, CDR2 SYGVKD. The CDR3 sequence is 11 residues long. This chain's CDR3 is CAISEAYEQYF. In DNA, the CDR3 is TGTGCCATCAGTGAAGCCTACGAGCAGTACTTC.

This clone was seen once. The rearrangement joins TRBV11-3 to TRBJ2-1; maybe TRBD2 (6 bases). The germline gives CDR1 SGHNT, CDR2 YENEEA. The ends were cut back, 5 bases at V and 9 bases at J, with 20 bases in the middle. The CDR3 runs to 15 residues. CDR3 DNA: TGTGCCAGCAGCCATGATGGAGCGGGTCCCCGTGAGCAGTTCTTC. This sequence encodes CASSHDGAGPREQFF.

As for this clone: Since a much larger clone is just one base distant, this may be a read error. Other DNA sequences in the same sample also yield this CDR3. The V gene is TRBV6-5, the J gene TRBJ1-1; D is undetermined. The CDR3 sequence is 11 residues long. The germline CDR1 and CDR2 sequences are MNHEY and SVGAGI. CDR3 nucleotides: TGTGCAAGCACCCAGGAGGTGGTGGCTTTCTTT. Translated: CASTQEVVAFF.

Concerning this clone: A much larger clone differs from this one at a single base, so this may be a read error. The V call is TRBV28, the J call TRBJ1-5; a possible D gene is TRBD1 (6 bases). The CDR3 spans 13 residues. Germline CDR1 reads MDHEN; CDR2 reads SYDVKM. The CDR3 DNA reads TGTGACAGCACAGCTCCGGGGGGCCAGCCCCAGCATTTT. Protein sequence: CDSTAPGGQPQHF. The full variable domain, its missing parts supplied by reference TRBV28 and TRBJ1-5, is DVKVTQSSRYLVKRTGEKVFLECVQDMDHENMFWYRQDPGLGLRLIYFSYDVKMKEKGDIPEGYSVSREKKERFSLILESASTNQTSMYLCDSTAPGGQPQHFGDGTRLSIL.

The rearrangement links TRBV10-1 to TRBJ1-1; possible D gene TRBD1, 6 bases. The V gene's germline CDR1 is WNHNN and CDR2 SYGVQD (reference sequence). Trimming took 5 bases from V and 6 from J, leaving 16 bases between them. This CDR3 is built from 14 residues. The CDR3 nucleotides read TGCGCCAGCAGTCCGACAGGTGGGGGGGCTGAAGCTTTCTTT. Translating gives CASSPTGGGAEAFF.

This chain joins TRBV6-1 and TRBJ2-5; TRBD2 agrees at 9 bases. Germline loops: CDR1 MNHNS, CDR2 SASEGT. This CDR3 is 14 amino acids long. V dropped 3 bases and J dropped 5; count of bases not matched to a gene: 4. CDR3: CASSDGLARETQYF. CDR3 bases: TGTGCCAGCAGTGATGGACTAGCGAGGGAGACCCAGTACTTC.

The chain carries TRBV5-8 and TRBJ1-4; possibly TRBD1 for D (5 bases). Trimming removed 4 bases from V and 0 bases from J, with 10 bases in between. CDR3 size: 15 residues. In germline, CDR1 is SGHTS, CDR2 YDEGEE. The CDR3 DNA follows: TGTGCCAGCAGCCCGGAGACAGCAACTAATGAAAAACTGTTTTTT. Encoded protein: CASSPETATNEKLFF.

The chain has TRBV18 and TRBJ2-7; TRBD1 aligns across 7 bases. The V gene's germline CDR1 is KGHSH and CDR2 LQKENI. This CDR3 has 13 residues. V lost 6 bases to trimming and J lost 2 bases; unmatched junction nucleotides: 4. CDR3 protein: CASSLDRTYEQYF. DNA for the CDR3: TGTGCCAGCTCTTTGGACAGGACCTACGAGCAGTACTTC.

This clone was recorded at least ten times. This chain links TRBV30 with TRBJ2-7; D unresolved. The length of the CDR3 is 13 residues. The germline CDR1 and CDR2 sequences are GTSNPN and SVGIG (reference sequence). Trimming took 2 bases from V and 12 from J, leaving 20 bases between them. The DNA of the CDR3 is TGTGCCTGGAGTATGCCGGCGGAGCCGTTTGCGTACTTC. This translates into CAWSMPAEPFAYF.

The chain has TRBV29-1 and TRBJ2-3, with D hard to call. Germline-derived CDR1 and CDR2 are SQVTM and ANQGSEA. V lost 4 bases and J lost 1, with 6 bases in between. CDR3 length: 12 amino acids. The CDR3 loop is CSVAQGTDTQYF. CDR3 nucleotides: TGCAGCGTTGCCCAGGGCACAGATACGCAGTATTTT.

This clone was observed a handful of times. J is TRBJ2-1 and V is TRBV5-8; the match to TRBD2 covers 7 bases. CDR1 is SGHTS, CDR2 YDEGEE, per germline. The CDR3 has 14 amino acids. V lost 6 bases and J lost 6; bases outside the gene matches: 9. The DNA for the CDR3 is TGTGCCAGCACCCTGAGGGAGGGCTTCAATGAGCAGTTCTTC. It is translated as CASTLREGFNEQFF.

Notes on this clone: A read error may account for a junction end that differs from germline. The rearrangement uses TRBV7-9 and TRBJ1-2, with TRBD1 as a possible D gene (6 bases). The CDR3 is made up of 12 amino acids. CDR1 is SEHNR, CDR2 FQNEAQ, per germline (reference sequence). The DNA for the CDR3 is TGTGCCACCAGCCAGGGGAACTATGGCTACACCTTC. Its translation is CATSQGNYGYTF.

The chain joins TRBV5-1 to TRBJ2-2; D gene uncertain. The length of the CDR3 is 13 residues. Germline loops: CDR1 SGHRS, CDR2 YFSETQ. V was trimmed by 2 bases and J by 7 bases, leaving 9 bases between them. The CDR3 DNA follows: TGCGCCAGCAGCTTCCTATCTGTCGGGGAGCTGTTTTTT. Protein sequence: CASSFLSVGELFF.